Below, 25 T cell receptor beta chains from the same sample are listed, as sequenced in a study of PD-1 blockade in classical Hodgkin lymphoma. TCRdb's copy holds only in-frame clones and misses some; the assay was immunoSEQ multiplex PCR. The sample carries 46,000 or so clones, roughly 80% recorded once. Every patient had relapsed following autologous stem cell transplantation, and cohorts differed in brentuximab vedotin exposure. The source was peripheral blood mononuclear cells (PBMCs), collected before the second cycle of nivolumab. Source of these receptors: a human donor with classical Hodgkin lymphoma.

The rearrangement uses TRBV7-9 and TRBJ1-4; TRBD1 matches 8 bases. This CDR3 region has 16 residues. V lost 5 bases to trimming and J lost 2 bases; unmatched junction nucleotides: 7. Germline CDR1 SEHNR, CDR2 FQNEAQ (reference sequence). The CDR3 reads CASSAGQGRTNEKLFF. CDR3 DNA: TGTGCCAGCAGCGCAGGACAGGGAAGGACTAATGAAAAACTGTTTTTT.

V and J are TRBV7-6 and TRBJ2-7, with D tentatively TRBD1 (7 bases). The CDR3 is made up of 16 amino acids. V was pared by 1 base and J by 0 bases, with 13 bases between. Germline V lookup: CDR1 SGHVS, CDR2 FNYEAQ. In DNA form, the CDR3 reads TGTGCCAGCAGCTTAGGGGCAGGGGGGCACTCCTACGAGCAGTACTTC. Translation: CASSLGAGGHSYEQYF.

The chain links TRBV7-2 to TRBJ2-3; 8 bases map to TRBD2. Germline CDR1 is SGHTA and CDR2 is FQGNSA. This CDR3 region has 15 residues. J lost 0 bases, V lost 5 bases, and 4 bases had no gene match. CDR3 DNA: TGTGCCAGCAGCCCGGGACTAGGGAGCACAGATACGCAGTATTTT. Protein sequence: CASSPGLGSTDTQYF.

The rearrangement joins TRBV19 to TRBJ1-3, with unresolved D. Germline assignment: CDR1 LNHDA and CDR2 SQIVND (reference sequence). V dropped 3 bases and J dropped 4 bases, with 10 bases sitting between them. This CDR3 is 14 amino acids long. This chain's CDR3 is CASSMRALGNTIYF. DNA of the CDR3: TGTGCCAGTAGTATGCGGGCACTAGGAAACACCATATATTTT.

The chain recombines TRBV6-1 with TRBJ2-7; 7 nucleotides match TRBD2. Looked up from germline, CDR1 is MNHNS and CDR2 is SASEGT. This CDR3 comprises 15 residues. With V trimmed by 6 bases and J by 3 bases, 11 bases remained unmatched. CDR3 DNA sequence: TGTGCCAGCAGGGTCTCGGGACTAAGTTACTACGAGCAGTACTTC. Amino acid sequence: CASRVSGLSYYEQYF.

This clone was seen only once. The genes are TRBV7-8 and TRBJ1-5; 7 bases align to TRBD1. Per germline, CDR1 SGHVS and CDR2 FQNEAQ. Trimming took 2 bases from V and 4 from J; bases not matched to a gene: 8. The CDR3 has 16 amino acids. Written as DNA, the CDR3 is TGTGCCAGCAGCTTATTAGGAGGGACAGATAATCAGCCCCAGCATTTT. This encodes CASSLLGGTDNQPQHF.

The chain combines TRBV27 with TRBJ1-1, with D hard to call. V shed 1 base and J shed 3 bases, with 12 bases lying between them. This CDR3 region has 15 residues. Germline V CDR1 and CDR2: MNHEY, SMNVEV (reference sequence). CDR3 protein: CASSLFPSGDTEAFF. CDR3 coding DNA: TGTGCCAGCAGTTTATTTCCCTCCGGGGACACTGAAGCTTTCTTT.

The chain employs TRBV5-4 and TRBJ2-3; 7 bases fit TRBD2. The germline V gene has CDR1 SGHNT and CDR2 YYREEE (reference sequence). The CDR3 spans 16 residues. The V segment lost 3 bases and the J segment 2 bases; nucleotides outside the gene matches: 9. The CDR3 is CASSWRGNSITDTQYF. In nucleotides, the CDR3 is TGTGCCAGCAGCTGGCGGGGGAATAGTATCACAGATACGCAGTATTTT. Complete variable domain (other parts from reference TRBV5-4 and TRBJ2-3): ETGVTQSPTHLIKTRGQQVTLRCSSQSGHNTVSWYQQALGQGPQFIFQYYREEENGRGNFPPRFSGLQFPNYSSELNVNALELDDSALYLCASSWRGNSITDTQYFGPGTRLTVL.

The V gene is TRBV7-6, the J gene TRBJ2-7; TRBD2 agrees at 13 bases. The CDR3 runs to 15 residues. Germline V gives CDR1 SGHVS, CDR2 FNYEAQ. Germline trimming cut 5 bases from V and 1 base from J; bases unmatched to any gene: 2. In DNA form, the CDR3 reads TGTGCCAGCAGCCCACTAGCGGGGGGGTCCTACGAGCAGTACTTC. Translating it yields CASSPLAGGSYEQYF.

The chain couples TRBV30 to TRBJ1-4, with unresolved D. V lost 0 bases and J lost 6, with 11 bases in between. The CDR3 length is 14 residues. Looked up from germline, CDR1 is GTSNPN and CDR2 is SVGIG (reference sequence). The CDR3 protein is CAWSVKDFDEKLFF. The CDR3 DNA sequence: TGTGCCTGGAGTGTAAAGGATTTTGATGAAAAACTGTTTTTT.

This clone was recorded at least ten times. This rearrangement joins TRBV11-2 to TRBJ2-1, with 7 bases identical to TRBD2. With V trimmed by 1 base and J by 9 bases, 9 bases remained unmatched. CDR1 and CDR2 from the germline V gene are SGHAT and FQNNGV. The CDR3 is 15 residues long. CDR3 protein: CASSLAWAGDGEQFF. The CDR3 DNA is TGTGCCAGCAGCTTAGCTTGGGCGGGGGACGGTGAGCAGTTCTTC.

This chain connects TRBV29-1 to TRBJ2-7, with 10 bases aligning to TRBD1. V lost 0 bases, J lost 7 bases, and 6 bases stayed unmatched. This CDR3 spans 14 amino acids. The germline V gene encodes CDR1 SQVTM and CDR2 ANQGSEA. CDR3 bases: TGCAGCGTTGAAGATGGGACAGGGGCGGGGGAGCAGTACTTC. Translation: CSVEDGTGAGEQYF.

The chain joins TRBV11-3 to TRBJ2-7; D call uncertain. Germline values: CDR1 SGHNT, CDR2 YENEEA. The CDR3 runs 12 residues. V shed 0 bases and J shed 6 bases, with 6 bases lying between them. The CDR3 spells CASSLDFSEQYF. CDR3 bases: TGTGCCAGCAGCTTAGATTTTTCCGAGCAGTACTTC.

The chain joins TRBV10-3 to TRBJ2-5; D gene unclear. The CDR3 is 13 residues long. Germline CDR1 is ENHRY and CDR2 is SYGVKD. Trimming removed 4 bases at V and 3 bases at J, with 9 bases between. The CDR3, as DNA: TGTGCCATCAGTGGCCTCCGTGAAGAGACCCAGTACTTC. It yields the protein CAISGLREETQYF.

The chain links TRBV7-9 to TRBJ2-7, with no clear D. Germline CDR1 and CDR2: SEHNR and FQNEAQ (reference sequence). V lost 5 bases to trimming and J lost 3 bases, with 8 bases between them. The CDR3 sequence is 12 residues long. CDR3 sequence: CASSRTVYEQYF. The CDR3 nucleotides read TGTGCCAGCAGCCGTACAGTCTACGAGCAGTACTTC.

In regard to this clone: Other DNA sequences in this sample translate to the same CDR3. The chain joins TRBV5-1 to TRBJ2-7, with TRBD2 identical over 7 bases. Germline assignment: CDR1 SGHRS and CDR2 YFSETQ. V gave up 0 bases and J gave up 1 base; unmatched junction bases: 1. CDR3 length: 14 residues. CDR3 nucleotide sequence: TGCGCCAGCAGCTTGGCCGGGGGGTCCTACGAGCAGTACTTC. Translated, it gives CASSLAGGSYEQYF.

This chain links TRBV14 with TRBJ2-3; TRBD2 agrees at 7 bases. From germline, CDR1 is SGHDN and CDR2 FVKESK. The CDR3 is 18 amino acids. Trimming cost V 1 base and J 3 bases; bases outside gene matches: 13. The CDR3 is CASSQVARREPRTDTQYF. CDR3 DNA sequence: TGTGCCAGCAGCCAAGTTGCAAGGCGGGAGCCGAGGACAGATACGCAGTATTTT.

Only one count was recorded for this clone. This chain links TRBV5-8 with TRBJ1-1, with D possibly matching TRBD1 (5 bases). The germline V gene encodes CDR1 SGHTS and CDR2 YDEGEE. The V end lost 4 bases, the J end lost 4 bases, and 17 bases lay between the germline ends. This CDR3 contains 15 residues. The CDR3 bases are TGTGCCAGCAGCGTACGGGGCCGGGAGGGCACTGAAGCTTTCTTT. It translates to CASSVRGREGTEAFF.

The gene calls are TRBV5-1 and TRBJ2-1, with D possibly matching TRBD2 (6 bases). Germline CDR1 and CDR2: SGHRS and YFSETQ. V shed 0 bases and J shed 2 bases, with 9 bases lying between them. The CDR3 contains 15 residues. The CDR3 is CASSLVAGTYNEQFF. The CDR3 nucleotides are TGCGCCAGCAGCTTGGTTGCGGGGACCTACAATGAGCAGTTCTTC.

The J gene is TRBJ1-2, the V gene TRBV28, with 8 bases fitting TRBD1. The CDR3 totals 16 residues. CDR1 is MDHEN and CDR2 is SYDVKM in the germline V gene. The V and J ends lost 1 base and 5 bases, in that order; junction bases with no gene match: 9. The CDR3 DNA reads as TGTGCCAGCAGTTTATACCCGGACAGGGAGACTTATGGCTACACCTTC. Translating gives CASSLYPDRETYGYTF.

V usage is TRBV6-5 and J usage is TRBJ1-2; perhaps TRBD1 as D (6 bases). Per germline, CDR1 MNHEY and CDR2 SVGAGI. V lost 5 bases, J lost 3 bases, and 7 bases lay in between. The CDR3 covers 12 residues. The CDR3 nucleotides read TGTGCCAGCAGTGGGGGCGACTATGGCTACACCTTC. It translates to CASSGGDYGYTF.

The chain couples TRBV4-1 to TRBJ2-7; TRBD1 matches 7 bases. The junction had 9 bases not matched to a gene; V was cut back by 3 bases and J by 4 bases. Germline V gives CDR1 MGHRA, CDR2 YSYEKL. The CDR3 spans 15 residues. The CDR3 DNA is TGCGCCAGCAGCCATCCCGGACAGGCTACATACGAGCAGTACTTC. This encodes CASSHPGQATYEQYF.

Notes on this clone: At the DNA level, this CDR3 is encoded by other sequences in the same sample as well. The rearrangement joins TRBV6-1 to TRBJ1-5; D not certain. Germline V gene data show CDR1 as MNHNS and CDR2 as SASEGT. The CDR3 runs 15 residues. V was pared by 0 bases and J by 5 bases, with 11 bases between. CDR3 in amino acids: CASSEAGGPYQPQHF. The CDR3 bases are TGTGCCAGCAGTGAAGCGGGAGGGCCCTATCAGCCCCAGCATTTT.

The gene calls are TRBV6-5 and TRBJ1-1; no firm D call. Looked up from germline, CDR1 is MNHEY and CDR2 is SVGAGI. This CDR3 comprises 15 residues. Trimming stripped 9 bases from V and 4 bases from J, with 21 bases between. The CDR3 nucleotides read TGTGCCAGGCCTAACACTCCCAATATCCGCACTGAAGCTTTCTTT. Protein: CARPNTPNIRTEAFF.

Notes on this clone: Since a far larger clone is one base different, this is likely a read error. Other DNA variants within this sample encode the same CDR3. The rearrangement uses TRBV5-1 and TRBJ1-3; D is uncertain. This CDR3 is 13 amino acids long. V was cut by 1 base and J by 8 bases, with 10 bases left in between. Germline CDR1 reads SGHRS; CDR2 reads YFSETQ. CDR3 sequence (DNA): TGCGCCAGCAGCTTGCAAGAGGACGACACCATATATTTT. As protein: CASSLQEDDTIYF.